This entry describes one T cell receptor (beta chain). As handled by the study authors: Researchers report that nucleated cell counts were estimated from reference gene primer amplification. Data came from immunoSEQ multiplex PCR; TCRdb stores just in-frame clones and leaves some out. The V and J calls and clone size come from that table; D and trimming were worked out from the DNA. The top ten hold over 9.5% of the sample, which has around 150,000 clones, roughly 86% seen once. This entry belongs to a study of blood T cell repertoires in COVID-19. Study as a whole: Acute and convalescent COVID-19 specimens originated in the United States, Italy and Spain. The cDNA or gDNA used as material had been derived from T cells, B-cell-depleted T cells, or PBMCs.

The ends were cut back, 3 bases at V and 1 base at J, with 6 bases in the middle. The CDR3 is 13 amino acids. Germline values: CDR1 DFQATT, CDR2 SNEGSKA (reference sequence). The V and J genes are TRBV20-1 and TRBJ1-4; no clear D. Sequencing was done on a sample of peripheral blood. This sequence was found in a man aged 50-60 years with active or convalescent COVID-19. In nucleotides, the CDR3 is TGCAGTGCTAGTGTCCAAACTAATGAAAAACTGTTTTTT. Protein sequence: CSASVQTNEKLFF.